Listed here are 17 T cell receptor beta chains from one sample, sequenced in a study of shared clonotypes between healthy human individuals. TCRdb's table, derived via immunoSEQ multiplex PCR, lists solely in-frame clones and lacks some. The sample has around 480,000 clones, almost 80% seen once. The material sequenced was PBMCs. The receptors stem from a woman aged 40 to 50 in good health. Some clones in this sample may be carry-over from other donors' samples.

The J gene is TRBJ2-1, the V gene TRBV4-1; D may be TRBD1 (6 bases). Germline CDR1 is MGHRA and CDR2 is YSYEKL. The CDR3 runs 16 residues. V lost 6 bases and J 7 bases, leaving 22 bases between the germline ends. The CDR3 region has the DNA TGCGCCAGCAGGGGGGCTGTCCTCTCGGTGGTTAATGAGCAGTTCTTC. It codes for CASRGAVLSVVNEQFF.

This sequence joins TRBV18 and TRBJ1-1; D is unresolved. The CDR3 contains 13 residues. V shed 2 bases and J shed 2 bases, with 6 bases lying between them. Germline V gene sequence: CDR1 KGHSH, CDR2 LQKENI. The CDR3 DNA reads TGTGCCAGCTCACCAATGCCAAACACTGAAGCTTTCTTT. It is translated as CASSPMPNTEAFF.

In the case of this clone: The sample holds other DNA sequences that translate to the same CDR3. The V and J genes are TRBV30 and TRBJ2-5; perhaps TRBD2 as D (6 bases). The CDR3 is 11 residues long. Germline values: CDR1 GTSNPN, CDR2 SVGIG (reference sequence). Trimming removed 5 bases from V and 4 bases from J, with 8 bases in between. The CDR3 sequence is CAWSGGETQYF. As DNA, the CDR3 is TGTGCCTGGTCCGGGGGAGAGACCCAGTACTTC.

The chain recombines TRBV6-1 with TRBJ2-2; 10 bases are a match to TRBD2. V trimming: 4 bases; J trimming: 3 bases; junction bases outside the gene matches: 5. CDR3 length: 16 amino acids. CDR1 and CDR2 from the germline V gene are MNHNS and SASEGT. CDR3 sequence: CASSVLAGGDTGELFF. CDR3 bases: TGTGCCAGCAGTGTATTAGCGGGAGGTGACACCGGGGAGCTGTTTTTT.

J is TRBJ2-1 and V is TRBV28; TRBD2 aligns across 7 bases. Germline-derived CDR1 and CDR2 are MDHEN and SYDVKM. The CDR3 loop spans 14 amino acids. In nucleotides, the CDR3 is TGTGCAGCAAATGGGGGGGAGGGAATCAATGAGCAGTTCTTC. Amino acid sequence: CAANGGEGINEQFF.

As concerns this clone: One junction end does not reproduce the germline sequence, and a read error may be involved. Other DNA sequences within the sample encode an identical CDR3. The rearrangement links TRBV7-2 to TRBJ2-1, with 9 positions matching TRBD2. This CDR3 spans 14 amino acids. The germline CDR1 and CDR2 sequences are SGHTA and FQGNSA. This CDR3 is CASSLAGTYNEQFF. The DNA of the CDR3 is TGTGCCAGCAGCCTAGCGGGAACCTACAATGAGCAGTTCTTC.

The chain has TRBV6-1 and TRBJ2-1; D is ambiguous. The V gene's germline CDR1 is MNHNS and CDR2 SASEGT. V was clipped by 1 base and J by 0 bases, with 7 bases between them. This CDR3 region has 15 residues. CDR3 residues: CASSEEVYSYNEQFF. The CDR3 DNA sequence: TGTGCCAGCAGTGAAGAGGTCTACTCCTACAATGAGCAGTTCTTC.

The rearrangement links TRBV19 to TRBJ2-2, with 9 bases that match TRBD2. J lost 5 bases, V lost 4 bases, and 8 bases had no gene match. The CDR3 has 16 residues. Germline V lookup: CDR1 LNHDA, CDR2 SQIVND (reference sequence). For the CDR3, the DNA is TGTGCCAGTAGTAGGGGTGTGCTAGCGGGAACCGGGGAGCTGTTTTTT. This codes for CASSRGVLAGTGELFF.

The chain combines TRBV7-8 with TRBJ1-4; the D is unclear. The CDR3 is made up of 14 amino acids. Between the trimmed V and J ends, which lost 6 bases and 4 bases, there was a span of 12 bases. Per the germline V gene, CDR1 is SGHVS and CDR2 is FQNEAQ. The CDR3 spells CASRSGEINEKLFF. In nucleotides, the CDR3 is TGTGCCAGCAGGTCGGGAGAGATTAATGAAAAACTGTTTTTT. The variable domain in full, completed from reference TRBV7-8 and TRBJ1-4, reads GAGVSQSPRYKVAKRGQDVALRCDPISGHVSLFWYQQALGQGPEFLTYFQNEAQLDKSGLPSDRFFAERPEGSVSTLKIQRTQQEDSAVYLCASRSGEINEKLFFGSGTQLSVL.

The chain has TRBV23-1 and TRBJ2-6; D is undetermined. TRBV23-1 is noted as an ORF with a role that remains uncertain. CDR3 length: 13 amino acids. Between the trimmed V and J ends, which lost 5 bases and 1 base, there was a span of 3 bases. The DNA of the CDR3 is TGCGCCAGCAGTACGTCTGGGGCCAACGTCCTGACTTTC. Translating it yields CASSTSGANVLTF.

The V gene is TRBV5-6, the J gene TRBJ2-7; TRBD1 is a possible D gene (5 bases). This CDR3 region has 15 residues. CDR1 SGHDT and CDR2 YYEEEE come from the germline V gene. Trimming stripped 1 base from V and 2 bases from J, with 13 bases between. The CDR3 region is CASSLSGQGTYEQYF. In DNA, the CDR3 is TGTGCCAGCAGCTTGTCGGGCCAGGGTACCTACGAGCAGTACTTC.

At least ten counts were recorded for this clone. The rearrangement joins TRBV6-6 to TRBJ2-5; 10 bases align to TRBD1. In germline, CDR1 is MNHNY, CDR2 SVGAGI (reference sequence). The CDR3 covers 13 residues. The trim removed 6 bases at V and 3 bases at J, leaving 1 base unmatched. The CDR3 spells CASRGQGKETQYF. The CDR3, as DNA: TGTGCCAGCAGGGGACAGGGGAAAGAGACCCAGTACTTC.

The CDR3 protein is CASRPQSPGTYEQYF. For the CDR3, the DNA is TGTGCCAGCAGACCCCAGTCCCCAGGGACCTACGAGCAGTACTTC. The J gene is TRBJ2-7, the V gene TRBV28; TRBD1 might be the D (5 bases). The germline V and J ends were trimmed by 6 bases and 2 bases, with 17 bases remaining between them. Germline values: CDR1 MDHEN, CDR2 SYDVKM. The CDR3 is 15 residues long.

This clone was detected ten times or more. The V gene is TRBV29-1, the J gene TRBJ1-1, with a weak D call TRBD1 (5 bases). The CDR3 is 13 residues long. The V end lost 6 bases, the J end lost 1 base, and 12 bases lay between the germline ends. Per the germline V gene, CDR1 is SQVTM and CDR2 is ANQGSEA. CDR3 residues: CSVGDAGNTEAFF. As DNA, the CDR3 is TGCAGCGTGGGGGACGCGGGGAACACTGAAGCTTTCTTT. Complete variable domain (other parts from reference TRBV29-1 and TRBJ1-1): SAVISQKPSRDICQRGTSLTIQCQVDSQVTMMFWYRQQPGQSLTLIATANQGSEATYESGFVIDKFPISRPNLTFSTLTVSNMSPEDSSIYLCSVGDAGNTEAFFGQGTRLTVV.

This clone has a single count. The V gene is TRBV7-9, the J gene TRBJ1-1, with 12 nucleotides matching TRBD1. CDR3 size: 17 residues. Germline loops: CDR1 SEHNR, CDR2 FQNEAQ (reference sequence). Trimming removed 6 bases from V and 3 bases from J; junction bases left unmatched: 11. CDR3 sequence reads: CASRGAGTGGRDTEAFF. The CDR3 DNA follows: TGTGCCAGCAGGGGAGCCGGGACAGGGGGCCGGGACACTGAAGCTTTCTTT.

V is TRBV10-2 and J is TRBJ1-5; D is unresolved. The length of the CDR3 is 14 residues. V dropped 4 bases and J dropped 7 bases, with 14 bases sitting between them. Germline values: CDR1 WSHSY, CDR2 SAAADI. This chain's CDR3 is CASSGGRPNQPQHF. Here the CDR3 DNA reads TGCGCCAGCAGTGGAGGCAGGCCCAACCAGCCCCAGCATTTT.

The chain couples TRBV6-1 to TRBJ2-7; tentative D call: TRBD2 (6 bases). Germline CDR1 and CDR2: MNHNS and SASEGT. The CDR3 loop spans 14 amino acids. V was shortened by 4 bases and J by 3 bases, with 13 bases between the two germline ends. The chain's CDR3 is CASSGGDEGYEQYF. The CDR3, as DNA: TGTGCCAGCAGTGGGGGGGACGAGGGCTACGAGCAGTACTTC.